The clone carrying this TCR beta chain occurred once. Method: immunoSEQ multiplex PCR; TCRdb's copy keeps in-frame clones and lacks some. There are under 300,000 clones in the sample; 75% to 90% occur only once, and 2.4% lies in the top ten. The data were taken from a study of blood T cell repertoires in COVID-19. About the research overall: The United States, Italy and Spain supplied acute and convalescent COVID-19 samples. PBMCs, B-cell-depleted T cells, or T cells were the source of the cDNA or gDNA that made up the material.

The CDR3 totals 15 residues. Germline values: CDR1 MDHEN, CDR2 SYDVKM. Trimming removed 6 bases from V and 0 bases from J, with 15 bases in between. The age range of participants was roughly 18 to 90 years, with residence in about two dozen US areas. Recovered status in Cohort 3 required two negative PCRs, clearance, or symptom resolution. This TCR derives from a woman aged 18 to 35 who had recovered from COVID-19. Sample: PBMCs or T cells enriched from blood (not recorded which). This sequence joins TRBV28 and TRBJ2-7; possible D gene TRBD1, 6 bases. The CDR3 DNA sequence: TGTGCCAGCAGGGACGACAGGAAGAGCTCCTACGAGCAGTACTTC. Its protein is CASRDDRKSSYEQYF. The entire variable domain, with the rest obtained from reference TRBV28 and TRBJ2-7, is as follows: DVKVTQSSRYLVKRTGEKVFLECVQDMDHENMFWYRQDPGLGLRLIYFSYDVKMKEKGDIPEGYSVSREKKERFSLILESASTNQTSMYLCASRDDRKSSYEQYFGPGTRLTVT.